This TCR beta chain was identified during a study of long-term antiretroviral therapy in people with HIV. About the study: The earliest samples came about a decade before the 2015 immediate-ART recommendation. Study-level findings and limits: Diversity increased after ART yet remained lower than in transplant donor controls. Whereas controls had wider CDR3 length ranges, HIV repertoires had narrower ones.

The samples, holding roughly 0.95-10 million cryopreserved PBMC, were thawed before DNA extraction was carried out. As regards this clone: Its target is unknown.

V lost 2 bases, J lost 2 bases, and 8 bases lay in between. The length of the CDR3 is 14 residues. Germline-derived CDR1 and CDR2 are SGHDN and FVKESK. The assay, immunoSEQ v3.0, was run at survey level. Produced via immunoSEQ multiplex PCR; TCRdb's table is partial and in-frame only. This table has some 25,000 clones, about 88% appearing once. The clonotype comes from a woman aged 25 to 39 with HIV. Sequencing was performed on unsorted PBMCs, taken 1.9 years after starting antiretroviral therapy. The chain has TRBV14 and TRBJ2-3; D unclear. CDR3: CASSQFPHTDTQYF. CDR3 DNA sequence: TGTGCCAGCAGCCAATTCCCCCACACAGATACGCAGTATTTT.